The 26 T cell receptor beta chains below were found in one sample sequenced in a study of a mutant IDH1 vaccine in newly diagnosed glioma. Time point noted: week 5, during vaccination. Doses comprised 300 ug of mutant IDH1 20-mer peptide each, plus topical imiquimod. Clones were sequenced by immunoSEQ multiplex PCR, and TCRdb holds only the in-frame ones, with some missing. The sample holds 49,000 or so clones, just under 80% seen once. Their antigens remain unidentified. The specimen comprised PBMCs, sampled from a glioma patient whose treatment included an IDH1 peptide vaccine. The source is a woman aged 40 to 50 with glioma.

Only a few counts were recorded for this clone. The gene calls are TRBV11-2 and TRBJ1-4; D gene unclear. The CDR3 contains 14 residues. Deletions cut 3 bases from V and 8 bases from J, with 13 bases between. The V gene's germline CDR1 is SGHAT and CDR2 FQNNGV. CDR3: CASSFRPGREKLFF. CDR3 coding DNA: TGTGCCAGCAGCTTTCGGCCCGGCAGGGAAAAACTGTTTTTT.

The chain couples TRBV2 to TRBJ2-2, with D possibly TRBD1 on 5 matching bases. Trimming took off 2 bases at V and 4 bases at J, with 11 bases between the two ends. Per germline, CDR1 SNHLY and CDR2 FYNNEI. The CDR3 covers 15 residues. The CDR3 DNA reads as TGTGCCAGCAGTGAACAAGGGGCTCGCACCGGGGAGCTGTTTTTT. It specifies CASSEQGARTGELFF. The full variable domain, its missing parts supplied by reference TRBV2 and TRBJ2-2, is EPEVTQTPSHQVTQMGQEVILRCVPISNHLYFYWYRQILGQKVEFLVSFYNNEISEKSEIFDDQFSVERPDGSNFTLKIRSTKLEDSAMYFCASSEQGARTGELFFGEGSRLTVL.

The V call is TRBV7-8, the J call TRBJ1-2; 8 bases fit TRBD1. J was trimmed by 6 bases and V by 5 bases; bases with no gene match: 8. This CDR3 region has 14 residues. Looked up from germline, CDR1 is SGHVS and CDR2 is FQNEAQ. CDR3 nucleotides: TGTGCCAGCAGCCTACCCGGGACAGGTGATGGCTACACCTTC. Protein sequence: CASSLPGTGDGYTF.

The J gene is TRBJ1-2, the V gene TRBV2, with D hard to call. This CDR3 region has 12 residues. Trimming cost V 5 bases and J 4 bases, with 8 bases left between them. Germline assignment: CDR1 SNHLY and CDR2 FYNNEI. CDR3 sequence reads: CASSLGIYGYTF. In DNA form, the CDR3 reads TGTGCCAGCAGTCTTGGGATCTATGGCTACACCTTC.

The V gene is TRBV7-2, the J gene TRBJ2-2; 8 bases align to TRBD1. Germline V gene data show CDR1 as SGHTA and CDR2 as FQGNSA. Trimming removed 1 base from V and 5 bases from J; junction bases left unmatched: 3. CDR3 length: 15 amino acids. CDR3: CASSLVTGGTGELFF. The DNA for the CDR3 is TGTGCCAGCAGCTTAGTTACAGGGGGTACCGGGGAGCTGTTTTTT.

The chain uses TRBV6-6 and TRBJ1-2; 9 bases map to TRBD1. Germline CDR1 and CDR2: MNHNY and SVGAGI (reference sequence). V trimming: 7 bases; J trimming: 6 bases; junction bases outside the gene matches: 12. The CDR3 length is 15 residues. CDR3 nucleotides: TGTGCCAGCACGATCCTGACAGGGGGGATGGATGGCTACACCTTC. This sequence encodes CASTILTGGMDGYTF.

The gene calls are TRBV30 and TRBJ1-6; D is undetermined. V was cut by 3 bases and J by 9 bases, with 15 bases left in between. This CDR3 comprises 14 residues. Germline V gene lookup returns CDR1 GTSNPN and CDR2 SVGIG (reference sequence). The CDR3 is CAWSSRSPSSPLHF. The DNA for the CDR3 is TGTGCCTGGAGCTCACGGTCCCCCAGTTCACCCCTCCACTTT.

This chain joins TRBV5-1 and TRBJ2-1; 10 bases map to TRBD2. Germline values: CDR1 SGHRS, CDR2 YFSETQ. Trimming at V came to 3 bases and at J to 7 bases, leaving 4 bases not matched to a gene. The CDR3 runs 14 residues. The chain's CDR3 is CASSSGLAENEQFF. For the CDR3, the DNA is TGCGCCAGCAGCTCCGGACTAGCGGAGAATGAGCAGTTCTTC.

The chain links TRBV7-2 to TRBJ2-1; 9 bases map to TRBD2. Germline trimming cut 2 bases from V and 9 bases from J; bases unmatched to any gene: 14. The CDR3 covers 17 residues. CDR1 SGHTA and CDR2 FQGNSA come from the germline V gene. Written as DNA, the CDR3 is TGTGCCAGCAGCTTAAGAGGTAGGGCGGGGGGGCGTAGTGAGCAGTTCTTC. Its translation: CASSLRGRAGGRSEQFF.

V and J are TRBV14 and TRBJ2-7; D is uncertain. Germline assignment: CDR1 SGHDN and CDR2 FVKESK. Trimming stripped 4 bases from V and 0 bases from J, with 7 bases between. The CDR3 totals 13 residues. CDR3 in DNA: TGTGCCAGCAGCCCCCCTAGCTCCTACGAGCAGTACTTC. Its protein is CASSPPSSYEQYF.

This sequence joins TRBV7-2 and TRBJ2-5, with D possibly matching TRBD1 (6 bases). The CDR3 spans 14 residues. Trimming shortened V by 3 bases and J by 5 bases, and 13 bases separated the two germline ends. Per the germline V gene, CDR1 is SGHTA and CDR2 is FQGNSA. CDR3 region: CASSLNRAGETQYF. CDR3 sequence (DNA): TGTGCCAGCAGCTTGAACAGGGCCGGGGAGACCCAGTACTTC.

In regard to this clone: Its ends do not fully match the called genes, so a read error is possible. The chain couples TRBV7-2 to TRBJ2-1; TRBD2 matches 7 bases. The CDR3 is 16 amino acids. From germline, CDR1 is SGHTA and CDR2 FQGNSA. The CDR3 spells CASSLAVSGTYNEQFF. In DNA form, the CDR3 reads TGTGCCAGCAGCCTAGCTGTCAGCGGGACCTACAATGAGCAGTTCTTC.

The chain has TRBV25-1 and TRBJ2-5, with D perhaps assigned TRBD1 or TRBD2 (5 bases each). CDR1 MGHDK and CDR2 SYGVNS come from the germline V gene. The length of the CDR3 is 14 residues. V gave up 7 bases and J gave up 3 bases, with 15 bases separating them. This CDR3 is CASTWRQGEETQYF. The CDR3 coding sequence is TGTGCCAGCACGTGGCGGCAGGGAGAAGAGACCCAGTACTTC.

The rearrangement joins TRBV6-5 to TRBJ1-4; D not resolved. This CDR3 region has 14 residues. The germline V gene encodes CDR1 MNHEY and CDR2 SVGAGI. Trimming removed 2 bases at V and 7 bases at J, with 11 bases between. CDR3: CASSYDGKIEKLFF. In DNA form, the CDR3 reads TGTGCCAGCAGTTACGATGGGAAGATTGAAAAACTGTTTTTT.

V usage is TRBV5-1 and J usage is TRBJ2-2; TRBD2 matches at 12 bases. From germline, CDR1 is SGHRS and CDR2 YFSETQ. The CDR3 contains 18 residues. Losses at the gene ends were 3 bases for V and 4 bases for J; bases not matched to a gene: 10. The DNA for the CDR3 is TGCGCCAGCAGCTGGGGACTAGCGGGCCCAAAGACCACCGGGGAGCTGTTTTTT. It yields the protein CASSWGLAGPKTTGELFF.

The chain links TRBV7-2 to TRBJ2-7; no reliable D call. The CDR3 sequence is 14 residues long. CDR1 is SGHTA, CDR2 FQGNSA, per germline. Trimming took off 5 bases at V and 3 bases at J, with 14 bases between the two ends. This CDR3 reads CASSHLPWGYEQYF. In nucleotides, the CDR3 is TGTGCCAGCAGCCATCTCCCGTGGGGCTACGAGCAGTACTTC.

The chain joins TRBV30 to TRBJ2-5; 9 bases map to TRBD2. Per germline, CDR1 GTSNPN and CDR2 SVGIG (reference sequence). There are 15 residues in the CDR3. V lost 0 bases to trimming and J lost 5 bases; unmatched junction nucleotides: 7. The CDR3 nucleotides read TGTGCCTGGAGTGTCGGCGGGGGGGCGGTCGAGACCCAGTACTTC. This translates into CAWSVGGGAVETQYF.

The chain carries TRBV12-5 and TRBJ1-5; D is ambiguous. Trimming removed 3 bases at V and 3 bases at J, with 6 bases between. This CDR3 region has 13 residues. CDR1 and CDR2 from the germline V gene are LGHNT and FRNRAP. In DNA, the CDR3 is TGTGCTAGTGGTTTAGAGCTCAATCAGCCCCAGCATTTT. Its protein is CASGLELNQPQHF.

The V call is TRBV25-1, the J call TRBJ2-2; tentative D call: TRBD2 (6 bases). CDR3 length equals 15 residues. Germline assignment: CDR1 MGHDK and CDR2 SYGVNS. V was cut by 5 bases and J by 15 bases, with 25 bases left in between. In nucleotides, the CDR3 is TGTGCCAGCAGTCCAAGGGCGGGGAACACCGGGACGATGTTTTTT. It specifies CASSPRAGNTGTMFF.

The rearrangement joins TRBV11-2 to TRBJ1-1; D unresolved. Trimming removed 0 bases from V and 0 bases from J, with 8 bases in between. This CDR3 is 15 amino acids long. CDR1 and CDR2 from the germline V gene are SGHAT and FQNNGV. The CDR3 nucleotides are TGTGCCAGCAGCTTAGAGGAACTTATGAACACTGAAGCTTTCTTT. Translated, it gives CASSLEELMNTEAFF.

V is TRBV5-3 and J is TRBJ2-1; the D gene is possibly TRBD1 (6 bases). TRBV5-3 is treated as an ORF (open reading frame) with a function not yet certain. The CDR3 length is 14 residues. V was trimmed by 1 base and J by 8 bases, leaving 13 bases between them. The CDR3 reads CARSLYQGTDEQFF. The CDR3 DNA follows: TGTGCCAGAAGCTTGTACCAGGGGACGGATGAGCAGTTCTTC.

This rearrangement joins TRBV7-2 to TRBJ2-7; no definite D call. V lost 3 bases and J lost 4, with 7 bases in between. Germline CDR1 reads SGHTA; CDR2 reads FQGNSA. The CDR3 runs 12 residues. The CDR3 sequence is CASSLGFYEQYF. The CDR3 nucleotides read TGTGCCAGCAGCTTGGGGTTTTACGAGCAGTACTTC. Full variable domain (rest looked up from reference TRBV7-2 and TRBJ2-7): GAGVSQSPSNKVTEKGKDVELRCDPISGHTALYWYRQSLGQGLEFLIYFQGNSAPDKSGLPSDRFSAERTGGSVSTLTIQRTQQEDSAVYLCASSLGFYEQYFGPGTRLTVT.

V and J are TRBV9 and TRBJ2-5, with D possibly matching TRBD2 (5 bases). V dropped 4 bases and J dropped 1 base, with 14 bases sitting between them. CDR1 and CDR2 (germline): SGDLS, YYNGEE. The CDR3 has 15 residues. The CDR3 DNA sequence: TGTGCCAGCAGCCTTTGGATGGACTCCCAAGAGACCCAGTACTTC. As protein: CASSLWMDSQETQYF.

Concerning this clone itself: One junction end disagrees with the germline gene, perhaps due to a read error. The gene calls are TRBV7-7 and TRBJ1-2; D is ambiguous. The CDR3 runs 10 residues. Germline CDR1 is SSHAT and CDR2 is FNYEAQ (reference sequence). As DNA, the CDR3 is TGTGCTAGCAGGCAACATGGCTACACCTTC. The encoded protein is CASRQHGYTF.

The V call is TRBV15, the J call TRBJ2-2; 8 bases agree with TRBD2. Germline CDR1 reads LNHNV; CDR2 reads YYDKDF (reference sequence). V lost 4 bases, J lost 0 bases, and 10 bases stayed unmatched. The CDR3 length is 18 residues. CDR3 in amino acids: CATSNKGRGAPNTGELFF. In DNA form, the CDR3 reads TGTGCCACCAGCAACAAAGGGCGGGGGGCCCCGAACACCGGGGAGCTGTTTTTT.

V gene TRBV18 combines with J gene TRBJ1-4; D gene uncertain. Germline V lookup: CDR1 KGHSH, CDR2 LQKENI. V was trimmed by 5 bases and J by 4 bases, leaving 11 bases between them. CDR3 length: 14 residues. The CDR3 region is CASSSTAGNEKLFF. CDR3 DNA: TGTGCCAGCTCATCGACGGCCGGTAATGAAAAACTGTTTTTT.